These T cell receptor beta chains were read from a single sample in a study of T cell responses to AZD1222 COVID-19 vaccine. The table came from immunoSEQ multiplex PCR; TCRdb's copy has only in-frame clones and leaves some out. The sample has about 100,000 clones; about nine tenths are singletons. The sequencing used peripheral blood, collected on day 0 of AZD1222 vaccination. The receptors stem from an adult in good health. The conserved cysteine and the conserved F or W are not part of the CDR3 here. Fields, in order: V gene, J gene, clone size, CDR3 protein. Not every row has a clone size; where given, it reads once, few, many or a size class.

>TRBV4-1|TRBJ2-5|.
ASSPLLYETQY
>TRBV19|TRBJ1-1|.
ASSAPLGRQGDGTEAF
>TRBV19|TRBJ1-1|once
ASSPGQEPRGELNTEAF
>TRBV14|TRBJ1-6|.
ASSQFPSPLSPLH
>TRBV2|TRBJ1-6|.
ASSKGLSPLH
>TRBV6-1|TRBJ1-2|few
ASSENGYT
>TRBV15|TRBJ1-1|.
ATSRGGEAF
>TRBV6-5|TRBJ1-1|.
ASSSTLENTEAF
>TRBV28|TRBJ1-3|.
ASSQNLGGNTIY
>TRBV6-5|TRBJ1-3|.
ASMGAGNTIY
>TRBV3-1/TRBV3-2|TRBJ2-1|.
ASSFGVNEQF
>TRBV11-1|TRBJ1-1|.
ASRFTGNTEAF
>TRBV15|TRBJ1-5|.
ATGTYSNQPQH
>TRBV16|TRBJ1-3|.
ASSFSGNTIY
>TRBV14|TRBJ1-2|.
ASSQDYGFRYGYT
>TRBV27|TRBJ2-3|.
ASSLGVTDTQY
>TRBV28|TRBJ1-1|once
ASSLGGGSTEAF
>TRBV5-4|TRBJ1-6|once
ASSLDYNSPLH
>TRBV5-5|TRBJ2-7|.
ASSLEPGPYYEQY
>TRBV28|TRBJ1-2|.
ASSFDGYT
>TRBV28|TRBJ2-2|.
ASSLFGTGAYETGELF
>TRBV11-1|TRBJ1-2|.
ASSLDGQTGYT
>TRBV6-5|TRBJ1-3|.
ASSSLRGVSGNTIY
>TRBV7-9|TRBJ2-6|.
ASSPQGTGANVLT
>TRBV5-1|TRBJ2-7|.
ASSLAYSESYEQY
>TRBV27|TRBJ1-2|.
ASSFFRAGYGYT
>TRBV5-4|TRBJ2-5|.
ASGDTQGETQY
>TRBV7-2|TRBJ2-1|.
ASSLHIAGGYNEQF
>TRBV7-8|TRBJ2-1|.
ASSLIGITGTGIYNEQF
>TRBV7-8|TRBJ1-5|.
ASSSHPHQINQPQH
>TRBV2|TRBJ1-5|once
ASSGRLTNQPQH
>TRBV19|TRBJ1-4|.
ASSKHNEKLF
>TRBV27|TRBJ1-4|.
ASRLGTGSTGANEKLF